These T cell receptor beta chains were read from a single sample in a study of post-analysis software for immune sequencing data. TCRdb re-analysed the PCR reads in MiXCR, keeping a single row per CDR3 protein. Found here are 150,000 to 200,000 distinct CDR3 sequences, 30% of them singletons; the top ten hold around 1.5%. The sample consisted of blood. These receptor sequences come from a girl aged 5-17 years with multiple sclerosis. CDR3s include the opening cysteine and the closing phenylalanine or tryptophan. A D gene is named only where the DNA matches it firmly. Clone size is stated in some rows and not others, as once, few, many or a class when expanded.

CASSELQLANEPEQYF	TGTGCCAGCAGTGAACTTCAACTAGCGAACGAACCTGAGCAGTACTTC	TRBV2	TRBJ2-5	NA	TRBD2
CASSAGSGGGYYGYTF	TGTGCCAGCAGTGCCGGGTCGGGAGGGGGTTACTATGGCTACACCTTC	TRBV6-5	TRBJ1-2	many	NA
CGARRLAEVTGELFF	TGCGGGGCGCGCAGACTAGCGGAAGTCACCGGGGAGCTGTTTTTT	TRBV29-1	TRBJ2-2	NA	TRBD2
CASSLWGQEQYF	TGTGCCAGCAGCTTGTGGGGGCAGGAGCAGTACTTC	TRBV5-8	TRBJ2-7	NA	NA
CSASGGASYNEQFF	TGCAGTGCATCCGGGGGGGCCTCCTACAATGAGCAGTTCTTC	TRBV20-1	TRBJ2-1	NA	TRBD2
CSTSKRLGDREVNGYTF	TGCAGCACCTCCAAAAGACTTGGGGACAGGGAAGTGAATGGCTACACCTTC	TRBV20-1	TRBJ1-2	few	TRBD1
CSVEARTSANTGELFF	TGCAGCGTTGAAGCGCGGACTAGCGCGAACACCGGGGAGCTGTTTTTT	TRBV29-1	TRBJ2-2	few	TRBD2
CASRTGHYGYTF	TGTGCCAGCAGGACAGGGCACTATGGCTACACCTTC	TRBV28	TRBJ1-2	many	TRBD1
CASSQARGRTNEKLFF	TGCGCCAGCAGCCAAGCGAGGGGGCGGACTAATGAAAAACTGTTTTTT	TRBV4-1	TRBJ1-4	NA	TRBD1
CASSLRSAYEQYF	TGTGCCAGCAGTCTTCGAAGTGCCTACGAGCAGTACTTC	TRBV6-6	TRBJ2-7	NA	NA
CASSSPGQGYQETQYF	TGTGCCAGCAGCTCACCGGGACAGGGGTACCAAGAGACCCAGTACTTC	TRBV7-2	TRBJ2-5	NA	TRBD1
CSSDRADTEAFF	TGCAGCAGCGACAGGGCGGACACTGAAGCTTTCTTT	TRBV29-1	TRBJ1-1	NA	TRBD1
CASRDLHWTSNTEAFF	TGTGCCAGCAGGGATTTGCACTGGACCTCTAACACTGAAGCTTTCTTT	TRBV28	TRBJ1-1	few	NA
CATSTDSYEQYF	TGTGCCACCAGCACAGATTCCTACGAGCAGTACTTC	TRBV24-1	TRBJ2-7	many	NA
CASSLHDSNQPQHF	TGTGCCAGCAGTCTGCATGATAGCAATCAGCCCCAGCATTTT	TRBV12-3/TRBV12-4	TRBJ1-5	few	NA
CATGRLGGQGIVNYGYTF	TGTGCCACCGGCAGACTGGGGGGACAGGGTATTGTCAACTATGGCTACACCTTC	TRBV15	TRBJ1-2	NA	TRBD1
CASSTGNSYEQYF	TGTGCCAGCTCAACAGGGAACTCCTACGAGCAGTACTTC	TRBV18	TRBJ2-7	many	NA
CASSPQGAGGKYGYTF	TGCGCCAGCAGCCCGCAGGGCGCAGGGGGAAAGTATGGCTACACCTTC	TRBV5-1	TRBJ1-2	many	TRBD1
CASSLSGLTYNEQFF	TGTGCCAGCAGCCTATCCGGCCTAACCTACAATGAGCAGTTCTTC	TRBV7-2	TRBJ2-1	many	NA
CASTSWDSFYEQYF	TGTGCCAGCACCAGTTGGGACAGCTTCTACGAGCAGTACTTC	TRBV12-3/TRBV12-4	TRBJ2-7	few	TRBD1
CSAIAGSTDTQYF	TGCAGCGCCATAGCGGGGAGCACAGATACGCAGTATTTT	TRBV29-1	TRBJ2-3	many	TRBD2
CSATTGFGLEQYF	TGCAGTGCTACGACAGGGTTTGGTCTCGAGCAGTACTTC	TRBV20-1	TRBJ2-7	many	TRBD1
CSVVAEYEQYF	TGCAGCGTTGTAGCGGAGTACGAGCAGTACTTC	TRBV29-1	TRBJ2-7	NA	NA
CSATSMGTWTYEQYF	TGCAGTGCTACTTCTATGGGCACCTGGACCTACGAGCAGTACTTC	TRBV20-1	TRBJ2-7	NA	NA
CASSLGNYEQYF	TGCGCCAGCAGCTTGGGAAACTACGAGCAGTACTTC	TRBV5-1	TRBJ2-7	many	NA
CASSSATTGKYWYTEAFF	TGTGCCAGCAGTTCCGCCACCACAGGGAAATATTGGTACACTGAAGCTTTCTTT	TRBV27	TRBJ1-1	NA	NA
CSVQREGYEQYF	TGCAGCGTTCAGCGGGAGGGGTACGAGCAGTACTTC	TRBV29-1	TRBJ2-7	many	TRBD2
CSALRALAGGPSYNEQFF	TGCAGTGCACTTCGGGCGCTAGCGGGGGGCCCCTCCTACAATGAGCAGTTCTTC	TRBV20-1	TRBJ2-1	many	TRBD2
CAISPGTGVEGYTF	TGTGCCATCAGTCCCGGGACAGGGGTAGAAGGCTACACCTTC	TRBV10-3	TRBJ1-2	many	TRBD1
CATEGGIGTYEQYF	TGTGCCACAGAGGGAGGGATCGGTACCTACGAGCAGTACTTC	TRBV10-3	TRBJ2-7	NA	TRBD2
CACSLELEGYNEQFF	TGTGCCTGCAGCTTAGAACTGGAGGGCTACAATGAGCAGTTCTTC	TRBV11-2	TRBJ2-1	NA	NA
CSARDSHSNQPQHF	TGCAGTGCTCGGGACAGTCATAGCAATCAGCCCCAGCATTTT	TRBV20-1	TRBJ1-5	few	TRBD1
CATTRSRGTDTQYF	TGTGCCACCACTAGGAGTCGGGGGACAGATACGCAGTATTTT	TRBV27	TRBJ2-3	few	NA
CASRRQNPYNEQFF	TGTGCCAGCAGGCGCCAGAACCCCTACAATGAGCAGTTCTTC	TRBV28	TRBJ2-1	NA	NA
CASSLAQGYTEAFF	TGTGCCAGCAGCTTAGCGCAGGGATACACTGAAGCTTTCTTT	TRBV7-9	TRBJ1-1	few	NA
CASSFTDPLNRPQHF	TGCGCCAGCAGCTTTACAGATCCTCTCAATCGGCCCCAGCATTTT	TRBV5-1	TRBJ1-5	NA	NA
CASSPQGRETQYF	TGTGCCAGCAGTCCCCAGGGCCGAGAGACCCAGTACTTC	TRBV12-3/TRBV12-4	TRBJ2-5	many	NA
CASTVAGDGTDTQYF	TGCGCCAGCACCGTAGCGGGAGATGGTACAGATACGCAGTATTTT	TRBV5-1	TRBJ2-3	many	TRBD2
CASSPLQGDQPQHF	TGTGCCAGCTCACCACTGCAGGGGGATCAGCCCCAGCATTTT	TRBV18	TRBJ1-5	few	TRBD1
CASSLRAGGHTDTQYF	TGTGCCAGCAGTTTACGAGCGGGAGGGCACACAGATACGCAGTATTTT	TRBV28	TRBJ2-3	NA	TRBD2
CASRPDRGGGWGSSLHF	TGTGCCAGCAGGCCTGACAGGGGAGGCGGGTGGGGTTCTTCCCTCCACTTT	TRBV12-3/TRBV12-4	TRBJ1-6	NA	TRBD1
CATRDPAGEETQYF	TGTGCCACCAGGGACCCAGCGGGGGAAGAGACCCAGTACTTC	TRBV24-1	TRBJ2-5	NA	TRBD2
CASSLAGVSNQPQHF	TGCGCCAGCAGCTTAGCAGGGGTAAGCAATCAGCCCCAGCATTTT	TRBV5-1	TRBJ1-5	many	NA
CASNSNTEAFF	TGTGCCAGCAACTCGAACACTGAAGCTTTCTTT	TRBV12-3/TRBV12-4	TRBJ1-1	NA	NA